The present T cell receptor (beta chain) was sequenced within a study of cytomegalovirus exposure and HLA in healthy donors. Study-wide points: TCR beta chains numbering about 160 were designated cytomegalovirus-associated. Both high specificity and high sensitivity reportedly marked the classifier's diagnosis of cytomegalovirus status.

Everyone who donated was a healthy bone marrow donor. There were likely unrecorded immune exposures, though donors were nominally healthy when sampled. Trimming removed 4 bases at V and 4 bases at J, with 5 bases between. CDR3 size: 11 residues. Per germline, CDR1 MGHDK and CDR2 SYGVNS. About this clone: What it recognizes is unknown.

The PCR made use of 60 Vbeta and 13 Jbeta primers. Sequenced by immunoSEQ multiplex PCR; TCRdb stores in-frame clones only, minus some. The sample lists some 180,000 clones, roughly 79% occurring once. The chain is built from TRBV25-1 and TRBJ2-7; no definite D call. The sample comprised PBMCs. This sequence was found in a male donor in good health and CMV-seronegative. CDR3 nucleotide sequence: TGTGCCAGCAGTGCTGTTTACGAGCAGTACTTC. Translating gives CASSAVYEQYF.